The entry below gives a single T cell receptor beta chain sequence along with its context. The CDR3 is 15 residues long. The V and J ends lost 8 bases and 8 bases, in that order; junction bases with no gene match: 10. Germline V gene data show CDR1 as MNHEY and CDR2 as SVGAGI. These data originate in a study of blood T cell repertoires in COVID-19. Study information: Sites across the United States, Italy and Spain contributed samples from acute and convalescent COVID-19. T cells, B-cell-depleted T cells, or PBMCs provided the cDNA or gDNA that served as material.

Per the study methods: Amplifying reference gene primers gave estimates of nucleated cell counts. The assay was immunoSEQ multiplex PCR, and TCRdb's table has in-frame clones only and misses some. For V, J and clone size, that table is used; D and trimming come from the DNA. The sample consists of 250,000 or so clones, nearly 90% of them appearing once. The receptor's source is a woman aged 40 to 50 who had recovered from COVID-19. This rearrangement joins TRBV6-5 to TRBJ1-4; TRBD1 matches at 11 bases. Sequencing was performed on peripheral blood. CDR3 nucleotides: TGTGCCAGCGGACAGGGGGCAAGGCGGGGCGAAAAACTGTTTTTT. Translation gives CASGQGARRGEKLFF.